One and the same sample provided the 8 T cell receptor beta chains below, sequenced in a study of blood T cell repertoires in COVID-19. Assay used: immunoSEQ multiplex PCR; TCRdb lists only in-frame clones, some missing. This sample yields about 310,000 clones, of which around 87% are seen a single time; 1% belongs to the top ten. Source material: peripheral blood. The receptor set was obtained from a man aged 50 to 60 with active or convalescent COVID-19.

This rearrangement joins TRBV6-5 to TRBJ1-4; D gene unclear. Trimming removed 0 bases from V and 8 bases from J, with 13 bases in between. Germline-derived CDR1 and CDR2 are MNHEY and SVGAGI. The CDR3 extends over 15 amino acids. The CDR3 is CASSYSYDAAEKLFF. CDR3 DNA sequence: TGTGCCAGCAGTTACTCTTACGACGCGGCAGAAAAACTGTTTTTT.

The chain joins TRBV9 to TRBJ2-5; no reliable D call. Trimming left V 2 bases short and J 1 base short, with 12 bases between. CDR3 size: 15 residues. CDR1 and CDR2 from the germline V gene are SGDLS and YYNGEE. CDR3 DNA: TGTGCCAGCAGCGTCGGTGGGCCCCTCCAAGAGACCCAGTACTTC. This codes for CASSVGGPLQETQYF.

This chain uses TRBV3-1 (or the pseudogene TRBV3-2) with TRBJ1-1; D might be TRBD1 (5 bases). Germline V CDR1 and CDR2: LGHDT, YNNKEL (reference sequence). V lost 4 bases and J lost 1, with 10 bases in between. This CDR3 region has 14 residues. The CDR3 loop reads CASSPTATNTEAFF. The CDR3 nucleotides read TGTGCCAGCAGCCCGACAGCGACGAACACTGAAGCTTTCTTT.

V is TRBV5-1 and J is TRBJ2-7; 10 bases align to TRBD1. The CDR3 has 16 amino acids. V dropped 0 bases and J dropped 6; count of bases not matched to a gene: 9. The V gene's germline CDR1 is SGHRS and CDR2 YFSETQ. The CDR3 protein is CASSLDWTGGISEQYF. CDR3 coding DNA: TGCGCCAGCAGCTTGGATTGGACAGGGGGGATCTCCGAGCAGTACTTC.

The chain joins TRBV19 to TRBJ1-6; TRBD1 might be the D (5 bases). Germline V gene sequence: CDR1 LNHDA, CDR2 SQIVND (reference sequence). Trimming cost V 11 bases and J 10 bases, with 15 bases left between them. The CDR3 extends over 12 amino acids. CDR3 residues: CASKEGRSPLHF. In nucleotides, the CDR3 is TGTGCCTCTAAGGAGGGGAGATCACCCCTCCACTTT.

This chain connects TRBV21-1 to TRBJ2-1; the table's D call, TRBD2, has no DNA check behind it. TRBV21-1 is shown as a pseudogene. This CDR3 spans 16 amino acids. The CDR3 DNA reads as TGTACGACCGACGGGGTACCGCGCGCTCAGTACAATGAGCAGTTCTTC. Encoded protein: CTTDGVPRAQYNEQFF.

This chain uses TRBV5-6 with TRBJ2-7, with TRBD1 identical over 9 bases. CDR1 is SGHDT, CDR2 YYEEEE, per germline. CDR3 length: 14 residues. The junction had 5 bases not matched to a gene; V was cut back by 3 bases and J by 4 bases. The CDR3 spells CASSYRDRAYEQYF. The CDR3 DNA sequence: TGTGCCAGCAGCTACCGGGACAGGGCTTACGAGCAGTACTTC.

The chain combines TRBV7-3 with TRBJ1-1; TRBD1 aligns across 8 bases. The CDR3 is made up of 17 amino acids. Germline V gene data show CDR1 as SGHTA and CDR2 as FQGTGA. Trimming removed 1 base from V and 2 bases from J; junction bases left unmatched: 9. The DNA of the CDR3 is TGTGCCAGCAGCTTAAGAACGGGAGGACAGGGAAACACTGAAGCTTTCTTT. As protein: CASSLRTGGQGNTEAFF.